Presented here are 17 T cell receptor beta chains from one specimen sequenced in a study of early T cells in non-severe SARS-CoV-2 infection. Each CDR3 protein is one row after TCRdb ran MiXCR on the 5' RACE reads. The sample carries fewer than 85,000 distinct CDR3 sequences, about 14% recorded once. The material was whole blood, obtained at baseline. These receptors were collected from an adult who was a healthcare worker with PCR-confirmed SARS-CoV-2 infection or an uninfected control (not recorded which).

This clonotype was counted ten times or more. The CDR3 DNA follows: TGTGCCAGCAGCCTGACTACTAGTTACAATGAGCAGTTCTTC. This translates into CASSLTTSYNEQFF. The chain is built from TRBV7-6 and TRBJ2-1; possible D gene TRBD2, 5 bases. The V gene's germline CDR1 is SGHVS and CDR2 FNYEAQ. V lost 5 bases and J lost 4, with 12 bases in between. The CDR3 extends over 14 amino acids.

This clonotype was seen more than once but under ten times. The CDR3 sequence: CASSQSPAGMGSDTQYF. The CDR3 DNA is TGTGCCAGCAGCCAAAGCCCTGCGGGAATGGGGTCAGATACGCAGTATTTT. The V gene is TRBV14, the J gene TRBJ2-3, with D possibly TRBD2 on 6 matching bases. The CDR3 spans 17 residues. Germline V gives CDR1 SGHDN, CDR2 FVKESK. With 2 bases removed from V and 4 bases from J, the gap between germline ends came to 19 bases.

This clonotype was detected ten times or more. This rearrangement joins TRBV29-1 to TRBJ1-2; 8 bases fit TRBD1. Germline values: CDR1 SQVTM, CDR2 ANQGSEA. Trimming took 3 bases from V and 3 from J; bases not matched to a gene: 3. The CDR3 runs 13 residues. The DNA of the CDR3 is TGCAGCGTTGAGACAGGGGAACACTATGGCTACACCTTC. This codes for CSVETGEHYGYTF.

This sequence joins TRBV7-6 and TRBJ2-1; D gene uncertain. V was pared by 5 bases and J by 8 bases, with 10 bases between. The CDR3 runs 12 residues. Per the germline V gene, CDR1 is SGHVS and CDR2 is FNYEAQ. This chain's CDR3 is CASSTAGDEQFF. CDR3 nucleotides: TGTGCCAGCAGCACCGCCGGAGATGAGCAGTTCTTC.

J is TRBJ1-1 and V is TRBV10-1; D remains ambiguous. Trimming stripped 2 bases from V and 4 bases from J, with 8 bases between. Per germline, CDR1 WNHNN and CDR2 SYGVQD (reference sequence). This CDR3 contains 13 residues. CDR3 in amino acids: CASSEEVGTEAFF. The CDR3 DNA reads TGCGCCAGCAGTGAGGAGGTAGGCACTGAAGCTTTCTTT.

The table lists this clonotype with a few counts. This chain uses TRBV28 with TRBJ2-1, with 12 bases lining up with TRBD2. V dropped 5 bases and J dropped 9; count of bases not matched to a gene: 11. The CDR3 is 16 amino acids. Germline CDR1 and CDR2: MDHEN and SYDVKM. In DNA form, the CDR3 reads TGTGCCAGCAGTCCCTGGACTAGCGGGACCGGCGGTGAGCAGTTCTTC. Translation gives CASSPWTSGTGGEQFF.

This clonotype was seen repeatedly, ten times or more. The chain employs TRBV27 and TRBJ2-7, with 7 bases aligning to TRBD1. V was clipped by 5 bases and J by 2 bases; unmatched bases: 9. This CDR3 has 15 residues. CDR1 is MNHEY and CDR2 is SMNVEV in the germline V gene (reference sequence). The CDR3, as DNA: TGTGCCAGCAGTCCAACGGGACAGCATCCCTACGAGCAGTACTTC. It encodes CASSPTGQHPYEQYF.

V usage is TRBV7-9 and J usage is TRBJ2-5; 7 bases map to TRBD1. The CDR3 loop spans 14 amino acids. V gave up 5 bases and J gave up 2 bases; unmatched junction bases: 5. Germline loops: CDR1 SEHNR, CDR2 FQNEAQ (reference sequence). In DNA form, the CDR3 reads TGTGCCAGCAGCGCCCCAGGGGGTCAAGAGACCCAGTACTTC. Residues: CASSAPGGQETQYF.

This sequence joins TRBV7-2 and TRBJ1-6, with D unresolved. Germline-derived CDR1 and CDR2 are SGHTA and FQGNSA. This CDR3 region has 14 residues. V lost 2 bases, J lost 6 bases, and 8 bases lay in between. The CDR3 DNA is TGTGCCAGCAGCTTACAGGCGATTAATTCACCCCTCCACTTT. Its protein product is CASSLQAINSPLHF.

This clonotype was counted between two and nine times. The chain is built from TRBV6-4 and TRBJ2-3, with TRBD1 identical over 10 bases. CDR3 length equals 14 residues. Germline V CDR1 and CDR2: MRHNA, SNTAGT. V dropped 8 bases and J dropped 4; count of bases not matched to a gene: 6. The CDR3: CASSGTGDADTQYF. DNA of the CDR3: TGTGCCAGCTCCGGGACAGGGGATGCAGATACGCAGTATTTT.

This clonotype was observed a handful of times. The chain employs TRBV19 and TRBJ1-1; weak D call: TRBD1 (6 bases). Trimming left V 7 bases short and J 5 bases short, with 17 bases between. The CDR3 runs to 14 residues. Germline V lookup: CDR1 LNHDA, CDR2 SQIVND (reference sequence). This chain's CDR3 is CASTSTGLWTEAFF. The CDR3 region has the DNA TGTGCCAGTACCTCCACAGGGTTGTGGACTGAAGCTTTCTTT.

The genes are TRBV7-9 and TRBJ2-5, with D perhaps matching TRBD1 (6 bases). The CDR3 contains 15 residues. The germline gives CDR1 SEHNR, CDR2 FQNEAQ (reference sequence). Trimming stripped 5 bases from V and 0 bases from J, with 13 bases between. The CDR3: CASSTTYRDQETQYF. DNA of the CDR3: TGTGCCAGCAGCACGACCTACAGGGACCAAGAGACCCAGTACTTC.

Only a few counts were recorded for this clonotype. The rearrangement uses TRBV6-1 and TRBJ1-1, with unresolved D. The CDR3 totals 12 residues. The V and J ends lost 3 bases and 5 bases respectively, with 7 bases between them. Germline-derived CDR1 and CDR2 are MNHNS and SASEGT. CDR3 sequence (DNA): TGTGCCAGCAGTGAGCAGGCTACTGAAGCTTTCTTT. Translated, it gives CASSEQATEAFF.

The gene calls are TRBV27 and TRBJ2-7; the D gene is possibly TRBD1 (6 bases). V lost 3 bases and J 0 bases, leaving 15 bases between the germline ends. This CDR3 comprises 16 residues. CDR1 is MNHEY, CDR2 SMNVEV, per germline (reference sequence). The CDR3 nucleotides read TGTGCCAGCAGTTTTGCTGGGGGCACGTTCTCCTACGAGCAGTACTTC. Its translation is CASSFAGGTFSYEQYF.

This clonotype was seen a few times. The chain recombines TRBV27 with TRBJ2-3; 12 positions match TRBD2. This CDR3 contains 16 residues. Unmatched junction bases numbered 3, after V lost 2 bases and J lost 3 bases. Germline-derived CDR1 and CDR2 are MNHEY and SMNVEV (reference sequence). The CDR3 bases are TGTGCCAGCAGTTTAGAAGGACTAGCGGGAACAGATACGCAGTATTTT. Translation gives CASSLEGLAGTDTQYF.

This clonotype has a handful of counts. The chain carries TRBV20-1 and TRBJ2-5, with TRBD1 identical over 10 bases. The germline CDR1 and CDR2 sequences are DFQATT and SNEGSKA (reference sequence). The CDR3 runs to 16 residues. After removal of 5 bases from V and 1 base from J, the junction contained 10 bases not matched to a gene. This CDR3 is CSAGLLRTGGQETQYF. The CDR3 DNA follows: TGCAGTGCTGGACTTCTTCGGACAGGGGGCCAAGAGACCCAGTACTTC.

Ten or more counts support this clonotype. The chain couples TRBV28 to TRBJ2-7, with 7 bases aligning to TRBD1. This CDR3 is 15 amino acids long. Germline V gene sequence: CDR1 MDHEN, CDR2 SYDVKM. V was pared by 1 base and J by 1 base, with 4 bases of the junction left unmatched. DNA of the CDR3: TGTGCCAGCAGTTTATCCACAGGGGTTTCCTACGAGCAGTACTTC. Amino acids: CASSLSTGVSYEQYF. Full variable domain (missing parts from reference TRBV28 and TRBJ2-7): DVKVTQSSRYLVKRTGEKVFLECVQDMDHENMFWYRQDPGLGLRLIYFSYDVKMKEKGDIPEGYSVSREKKERFSLILESASTNQTSMYLCASSLSTGVSYEQYFGPGTRLTVT.